The TCR beta chain under discussion was sequenced for a study of monozygotic twins with inflammatory bowel disease (dated by TCRdb to the late 2010s). Study-wide context: A total of roughly 28 monozygotic twin pairs were included in the full study, comprising nine German pairs (four IBD-concordant, five IBD-discordant) and 19 IBD-discordant Danish pairs. Within discordant pairs, disease-associated traits were sought mainly by comparing IBD patients with their genetically identical healthy co-twins. Each individual had, on average, about 151 000 unique TCRalpha sequences and 181 000 unique TCRbeta sequences available for analysis. What the research found in general, with its limitations: The results gave no support for a single strong signal or clonotype linked to IBD. IBD patients shared fewer clonotypes with other individuals than healthy twins did, most markedly in patients showing signs of disease activity. Because patients received different immunosuppressive treatments, the repertoires may have picked up extra background noise and variability between individuals. Measured by the inverse Simpson index, TCRbeta repertoire diversity was lower in IBD patients than in their healthy co-twins. The analysis was unable to tell different T cell subtypes apart. Repertoire similarity did not differ between concordant and discordant twins, possibly due to limited statistical power.

From each donor, a 2.5 ml peripheral blood sample was drawn into PAXgene tubes and stored at -80 degrees C. Without any T cell sorting, total RNA was extracted from whole blood using the PAXgene blood miRNA kit on an automated QIAcube. Peripheral blood from monozygotic twin pairs, either concordant or discordant for inflammatory bowel disease, underwent deep TCRalpha and TCRbeta repertoire profiling that used unique molecular barcoding. Smoking habits were recorded for all twin pairs, and individuals were classified as current, former or never smokers. Taken from cysteine to phenylalanine, the CDR3 has 16 residues. The DNA is unrecorded. In the germline V gene, CDR1 corresponds to MDHEN and CDR2 to SYDVKM. A remark on this clonotype: The antigen it recognizes is unknown.

Library creation used 5' RACE. Preparation of each TCR library used 3,500 to 4,500 ng of total RNA. cDNA was synthesized with SMARTScribe reverse transcriptase in eight separate reactions per sample. Unique molecular identifiers containing a 6-nucleotide sample barcode were introduced through template switching during cDNA synthesis. Two nested PCRs of around 16 and 10 cycles amplified the TCRalpha and TCRbeta cDNA, and bead purification followed each PCR. Before amplification, cDNA was treated with uracil DNA-glycosylase and purified using the QIAquick PCR purification kit. In the second PCR, Illumina TruSeq-compatible adapters and sample-specific barcodes were added. Library quality and concentration were checked on TapeStation and Qubit, and libraries were pooled at approximately 5 ng each. Pooled libraries were sequenced on an Illumina HiSeq2500 single-index Rapid Run with 2 x 100 bp reads and custom sequencing primers. Under the source paper's analysis protocol: MiGEC version 1.2.6 was used for UMI-based consensus assembly to correct PCR and sequencing errors. V(D)J alignment, clonotype assembly and CDR3 extraction were performed with MiXCR version 2.1.1. Gene usage, clonotype sharing and MAIT/NKT TCR abundance were normalised by analysing the top 1000, 10 000 and 20 000 clonotypes per sample. After downsampling to 27 000 UMIs, diversity was calculated as the inverse Simpson index using the vegan R package. Paired Mann-Whitney U tests were applied to discordant twin pairs, with Benjamini-Hochberg correction for multiple testing. TCRdb reprocessed the sequencing reads and holds a single record per CDR3 protein sequence, with no DNA. The authors' filters were not applied to this entry. This sample's records show about 450,000 distinct CDR3 sequences. The top ten hold approximately 2.4% of the sample.

This chain is built from TRBV28 and TRBJ2-7. The source of this sequence is a human donor with ulcerative colitis or Crohn's disease, or a healthy co-twin of an affected twin (not recorded which). The sequencing sample was made of blood. The CDR3 has the sequence CASTSMGSGGSYEQYF.